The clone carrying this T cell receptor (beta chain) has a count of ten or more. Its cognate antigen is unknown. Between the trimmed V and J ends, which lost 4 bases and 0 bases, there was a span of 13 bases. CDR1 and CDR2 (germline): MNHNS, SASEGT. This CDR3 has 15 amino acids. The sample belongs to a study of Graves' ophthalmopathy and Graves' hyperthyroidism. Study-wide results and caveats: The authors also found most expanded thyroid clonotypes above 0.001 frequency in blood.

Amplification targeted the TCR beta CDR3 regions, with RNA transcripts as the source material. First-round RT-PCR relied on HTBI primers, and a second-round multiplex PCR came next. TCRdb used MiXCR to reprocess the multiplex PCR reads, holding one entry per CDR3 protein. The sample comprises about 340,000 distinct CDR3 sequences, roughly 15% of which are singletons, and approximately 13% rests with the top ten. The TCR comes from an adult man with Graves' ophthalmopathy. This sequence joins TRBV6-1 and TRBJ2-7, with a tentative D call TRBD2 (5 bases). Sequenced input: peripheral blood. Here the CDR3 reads CASSARTGNSYEQYF. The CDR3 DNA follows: TGTGCCAGCAGTGCCCGGACGGGGAACTCCTACGAGCAGTACTTC.